This T cell receptor (beta chain) was found in a study of control samples from healthy donors and cancer patients (dated by TCRdb to the early 2020s). The protocol used for the library was the immunoSEQ multiplex PCR assay. Here the immuneACCESS table is served through TCRdb, limited to in-frame sequences with V and J called. Missing clones are a known gap in these copies; in checked studies unresolved V genes cover under half, and the rest lacks a known reason. The sample yields about 220,000 clones; 85% to 95% were counted once. The ten largest clonotypes hold about 1.6% of the sample. From the germline V gene, CDR1 is KGHDR and CDR2 is SFDVKD. From the cysteine up to the phenylalanine, the CDR3 has a length of 12 residues. Just the 36-base CDR3 DNA is kept, in frame starting at base 1. Trimming costs V 9 bases and J 3 bases, and their ends lie 11 bases apart. As to this clone: The target of this receptor is not known. No much larger clonotype is one base removed from it; base qualities were not supplied.

In this chain, TRBV24-1 is recombined with TRBJ2-7; matching of 6 bases hints at TRBD1 as the D gene. Sequenced: blood. This clonotype was sampled from a man aged 45-65 years in good health. The CDR3 sequence is CATSDRNYEQYF. The nucleotide sequence reads as follows: TGTGCCACCTCGGACAGAAACTACGAGCAGTACTTC.